This TCR beta chain was found in a study of blood T cell repertoires in COVID-19. Study-level information: Samples of COVID-19 (acute and convalescent) were obtained from the United States, Italy and Spain. T cells, B-cell-depleted T cells, or PBMCs supplied cDNA or gDNA.

V shed 5 bases and J shed 2 bases, with 4 bases lying between them. This CDR3 has 13 residues. CDR1 and CDR2 (germline): MNHEY, SMNVEV (reference sequence). Per the study methods: Scientists estimated how many nucleated cells there were by amplifying reference gene primers. Generated by immunoSEQ multiplex PCR, the TCRdb table keeps only in-frame clones and is missing some. V, J and clone size derive from that table, while D and trimming were established from the DNA sequence. The data show some 490,000 clones, approximately 85% seen once. The source of this sequence is a human donor in a cohort sampled during active COVID-19. This chain joins TRBV27 and TRBJ2-6; D is undetermined. Sequenced material: peripheral blood. CDR3 nucleotides: TGTGCCAGCAGTCCCACTGGGGCCAACGTCCTGACTTTC. It codes for CASSPTGANVLTF. The whole variable domain, filled in from reference TRBV27 and TRBJ2-6, reads EAQVTQNPRYLITVTGKKLTVTCSQNMNHEYMSWYRQDPGLGLRQIYYSMNVEVTDKGDVPEGYKVSRKEKRNFPLILESPSPNQTSLYFCASSPTGANVLTFGAGSRLTVL.